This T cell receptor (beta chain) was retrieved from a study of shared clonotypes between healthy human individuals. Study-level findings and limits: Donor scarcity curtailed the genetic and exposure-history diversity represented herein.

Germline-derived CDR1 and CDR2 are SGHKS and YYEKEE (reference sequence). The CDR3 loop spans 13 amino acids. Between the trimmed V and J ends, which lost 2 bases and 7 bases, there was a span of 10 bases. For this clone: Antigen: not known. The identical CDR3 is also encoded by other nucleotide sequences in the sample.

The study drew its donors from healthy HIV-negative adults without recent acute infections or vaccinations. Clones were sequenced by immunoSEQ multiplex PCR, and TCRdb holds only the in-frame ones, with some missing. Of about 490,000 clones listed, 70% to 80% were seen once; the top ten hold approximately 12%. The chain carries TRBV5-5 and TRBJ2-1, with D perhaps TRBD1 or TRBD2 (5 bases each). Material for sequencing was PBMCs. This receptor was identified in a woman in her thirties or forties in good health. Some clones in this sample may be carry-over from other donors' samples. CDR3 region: CASSLGDGNEQFF. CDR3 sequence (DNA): TGTGCCAGCAGCTTAGGGGACGGGAATGAGCAGTTCTTC.